This TCR beta chain was observed in a study of cytomegalovirus exposure and HLA in healthy donors. PCR used 60 Vbeta primers and 13 Jbeta primers. TCRdb's table, derived via immunoSEQ multiplex PCR, lists solely in-frame clones and lacks some. The profile shows 200,000 or so clones, 81% of them singletons. Findings and limits, study-wide: Using a false discovery rate of 0.05, a later analysis showed that approximately 16,000 TCR beta sequences were associated with HLA alleles.

With regard to this clone: Its matching antigen is unknown.

Sequences were obtained from PBMCs. The sequence was obtained from a woman younger than 35 in good health and CMV-seropositive.

CDR3 amino acids: CASSLVSQGGYEQYF. CDR3 in DNA: TGTGCCAGCAGCTTAGTATCCCAGGGGGGCTACGAGCAGTACTTC. V and J are TRBV11-2 and TRBJ2-7, with a weak D call TRBD1 (7 bases). The CDR3 runs to 15 residues. Germline assignment: CDR1 SGHAT and CDR2 FQNNGV. The V end lost 1 base, the J end lost 3 bases, and 13 bases lay between the germline ends.